This T cell receptor beta chain is from a study of PD-1 blockade in classical Hodgkin lymphoma. Study at large: The study gave patients nivolumab 3 mg/kg intravenously every 2 weeks.

Time point in this sample: cycle 4 day 1 (C4D1), after 6 weeks of nivolumab. Relapses following autologous stem cell transplantation were seen in all patients, with brentuximab vedotin exposure varying. V lost 1 base and J 4 bases, leaving 15 bases between the germline ends. Germline assignment: CDR1 SGHRS and CDR2 YFSETQ. The CDR3 sequence is 16 residues long. Some clones are missing from TCRdb's copy, which holds only in-frame ones; the method was immunoSEQ multiplex PCR. The table lists about 31,000 clones, about four fifths of them singletons, with 17% in the top ten. This chain connects TRBV5-1 to TRBJ2-1; no clear D gene. The source is a human donor with classical Hodgkin lymphoma. This specimen was peripheral blood mononuclear cells (PBMCs), taken before the fourth cycle of nivolumab. Here the CDR3 reads CASSLSADFRYNEQFF. Here the CDR3 DNA reads TGCGCCAGCAGCTTGTCGGCCGATTTCAGGTACAATGAGCAGTTCTTC.